These 27 T cell receptor beta chains were sequenced from one sample in a study of cytomegalovirus exposure and HLA in healthy donors. Both 60 Vbeta primers and 13 Jbeta primers went into the PCR. The method was immunoSEQ multiplex PCR; TCRdb's version includes in-frame clones alone and lacks a portion of them. The table shows some 57,000 clones, with around three fifths occurring only once. The sequenced sample consisted of PBMCs. Receptors originate from a human donor in good health.

The DNA of the CDR3 is TGTGCCAGCAGACAGGACAGGGGGCGCGACGAGCAGTACTTC. Translating gives CASRQDRGRDEQYF. The genes are TRBV7-2 and TRBJ2-7, with 11 bases that match TRBD1. The CDR3 is 14 amino acids. The V segment lost 6 bases and the J segment 5 bases; nucleotides outside the gene matches: 6. The germline V gene has CDR1 SGHTA and CDR2 FQGNSA.

The chain has TRBV4-2 and TRBJ1-6, with a weak D call TRBD1 (6 bases). The CDR3 spans 15 residues. CDR1 and CDR2 (germline): LGHNA, YNFKEQ. V lost 4 bases, J lost 6 bases, and 13 bases lay in between. The CDR3 DNA follows: TGTGCCAGCAGCCCCCGACAGGCGTTTAATTCACCCCTCCACTTT. This encodes CASSPRQAFNSPLHF.

This clone appeared a few times. V is TRBV5-1 and J is TRBJ2-7; 11 nucleotides align to TRBD1. Unmatched junction bases numbered 7, after V lost 1 base and J lost 4 bases. The CDR3 contains 16 residues. Looked up from germline, CDR1 is SGHRS and CDR2 is YFSETQ. The CDR3 is CASSLLGQGARYEQYF. The CDR3 DNA is TGCGCCAGCAGCTTGCTCGGACAGGGGGCGCGGTACGAGCAGTACTTC.

CDR3 protein: CASSRALNEKLFF. DNA for the CDR3: TGTGCCAGCTCACGCGCCCTAAATGAAAAACTGTTTTTT. This rearrangement joins TRBV18 to TRBJ1-4; D call uncertain. Per germline, CDR1 KGHSH and CDR2 LQKENI. The CDR3 length is 13 residues. The ends were cut back, 4 bases at V and 5 bases at J, with 8 bases in the middle.

The V and J genes are TRBV12-5 and TRBJ1-4; D unresolved. CDR3 length equals 14 residues. CDR1 and CDR2 from the germline V gene are LGHNT and FRNRAP. The V and J ends lost 6 bases and 4 bases respectively, with 12 bases between them. CDR3 in DNA: TGTGCTAGTGGCCCCCCCGGGTATAATGAAAAACTGTTTTTT. This translates into CASGPPGYNEKLFF.

The V call is TRBV29-1, the J call TRBJ1-4, with TRBD1 identical over 9 bases. Per the germline V gene, CDR1 is SQVTM and CDR2 is ANQGSEA. V was clipped by 4 bases and J by 3 bases; unmatched bases: 6. This CDR3 contains 15 residues. The chain's CDR3 is CSVGDRVYANEKLFF. CDR3 bases: TGCAGCGTTGGGGACAGGGTTTACGCTAATGAAAAACTGTTTTTT.

This clone has just a few counts. This chain uses TRBV29-1 with TRBJ1-2; no clear D gene. Germline values: CDR1 SQVTM, CDR2 ANQGSEA. The V gene lost 5 bases and the J gene lost 4 bases, with 11 bases spanning the gap. This CDR3 contains 12 residues. Here the CDR3 DNA reads TGCAGCGTTCGGCAGGCGAGCTATGGCTACACCTTC. It translates to CSVRQASYGYTF.

This chain connects TRBV15 to TRBJ1-5; 8 bases agree with TRBD1. Per the germline V gene, CDR1 is LNHNV and CDR2 is YYDKDF (reference sequence). V lost 4 bases and J lost 3; bases outside the gene matches: 2. This CDR3 comprises 14 residues. This CDR3 reads CATSKTGDNQPQHF. As DNA, the CDR3 is TGTGCCACCAGCAAGACAGGGGACAATCAGCCCCAGCATTTT.

This clone was found a few times. V usage is TRBV4-1 and J usage is TRBJ2-2; 7 bases map to TRBD1. Germline CDR1 MGHRA, CDR2 YSYEKL. With V trimmed by 0 bases and J by 3 bases, 1 base remained unmatched. The CDR3 is 15 residues long. The CDR3 region has the DNA TGCGCCAGCAGCCAAGAGACAGGGCACACCGGGGAGCTGTTTTTT. This gives the protein CASSQETGHTGELFF.

The chain combines TRBV30 with TRBJ1-1; D call uncertain. The CDR3 loop spans 12 amino acids. The V and J ends lost 2 bases and 0 bases respectively, with 4 bases between them. CDR1 and CDR2 from the germline V gene are GTSNPN and SVGIG (reference sequence). This CDR3 is CAWSLVNTEAFF. The CDR3 coding sequence is TGTGCCTGGAGTTTAGTGAACACTGAAGCTTTCTTT.

This clone was seen more than once but under ten times. CDR3 DNA: TGTGCCAGCAGTTACAGGGGAGAGACCCAGTACTTC. Its translation: CASSYRGETQYF. The chain recombines TRBV6-5 with TRBJ2-5; D might be TRBD1 (5 bases). This CDR3 comprises 12 residues. Germline CDR1 is MNHEY and CDR2 is SVGAGI. V was shortened by 2 bases and J by 4 bases, with 5 bases between the two germline ends.

The V call is TRBV5-1, the J call TRBJ2-7; 9 positions match TRBD2. The ends lost 4 bases at V and 2 bases at J; junction bases unmatched: 13. Germline V CDR1 and CDR2: SGHRS, YFSETQ. CDR3 length: 17 residues. The CDR3: CASSLPGTSGFTYEQYF. CDR3 sequence (DNA): TGCGCCAGCAGCCTACCTGGCACTAGCGGGTTCACCTACGAGCAGTACTTC. The variable domain in full, with the rest retrieved from reference TRBV5-1 and TRBJ2-7, is KAGVTQTPRYLIKTRGQQVTLSCSPISGHRSVSWYQQTPGQGLQFLFEYFSETQRNKGNFPGRFSGRQFSNSRSEMNVSTLELGDSALYLCASSLPGTSGFTYEQYFGPGTRLTVT.

This clone is a singleton in its sample. This chain links TRBV30 with TRBJ1-1, with D perhaps matching TRBD1 (5 bases). The germline V and J ends were trimmed by 5 bases and 11 bases, with 15 bases remaining between them. The CDR3 is made up of 11 amino acids. Germline loops: CDR1 GTSNPN, CDR2 SVGIG (reference sequence). CDR3 loop: CAWGGGGSAFF. The DNA for the CDR3 is TGTGCCTGGGGGGGAGGAGGGTCGGCTTTCTTT.

This clone is a singleton in its sample. This chain connects TRBV27 to TRBJ1-2, with TRBD1 identical over 9 bases. V shed 5 bases, J shed 8 bases, and the junction held 9 bases outside the gene matches. The germline V gene has CDR1 MNHEY and CDR2 SMNVEV (reference sequence). The CDR3 has 14 residues. CDR3 DNA sequence: TGTGCCAGCAGTCTAAGGACAGGGGTATACGGCTACACCTTC. Translation: CASSLRTGVYGYTF.

This clone showed up many times. The V call is TRBV19, the J call TRBJ1-1; the D gene is possibly TRBD1 (6 bases). V lost 3 bases to trimming and J lost 1 base, with 18 bases between them. Germline V gene sequence: CDR1 LNHDA, CDR2 SQIVND (reference sequence). CDR3 length: 17 residues. The CDR3 DNA sequence: TGTGCCAGTAGTATCCGACCCCCCTCACAGGGGAACACTGAAGCTTTCTTT. Translating gives CASSIRPPSQGNTEAFF.

This chain links TRBV6-6 with TRBJ1-5; D perhaps matches TRBD1 (6 bases). The CDR3 spans 14 residues. V lost 6 bases and J lost 2, with 11 bases in between. Germline values: CDR1 MNHNY, CDR2 SVGAGI (reference sequence). The CDR3 region is CASSQNRGNQPQHF. Here the CDR3 DNA reads TGTGCCAGCAGCCAGAACAGGGGCAATCAGCCCCAGCATTTT.

This clone came up a few times. The chain couples TRBV7-9 to TRBJ2-7; D possibly corresponds to TRBD1 (6 bases). Germline V CDR1 and CDR2: SEHNR, FQNEAQ (reference sequence). V was pared by 5 bases and J by 3 bases, with 17 bases between. This CDR3 has 15 amino acids. CDR3 sequence (DNA): TGTGCCAGCAGCCCGGACAGCCATTTAAACTACGAGCAGTACTTC. Its protein is CASSPDSHLNYEQYF.

In this sample, this clone turned up a few times. The chain carries TRBV18 and TRBJ2-5, with TRBD2 matching over 9 bases. The CDR3 has 17 amino acids. The J segment lost 2 bases and the V segment lost 3 bases, leaving 10 bases of the junction unmatched. The germline CDR1 and CDR2 sequences are KGHSH and LQKENI. CDR3: CASSPPGSGGTQETQYF. The CDR3 nucleotides read TGTGCCAGCTCACCTCCGGGAAGCGGGGGGACTCAAGAGACCCAGTACTTC. Full variable domain (missing parts from reference TRBV18 and TRBJ2-5): NAGVMQNPRHLVRRRGQEARLRCSPMKGHSHVYWYRQLPEEGLKFMVYLQKENIIDESGMPKERFSAEFPKEGPSILRIQQVVRGDSAAYFCASSPPGSGGTQETQYFGPGTRLLVL.

This sequence joins TRBV2 and TRBJ1-4; TRBD1 matches at 9 bases. The CDR3 covers 14 residues. Trimming took 5 bases from V and 7 from J; bases not matched to a gene: 5. Germline V lookup: CDR1 SNHLY, CDR2 FYNNEI. CDR3 loop: CASSRTGVGEKLFF. In nucleotides, the CDR3 is TGTGCCAGCAGTCGGACAGGGGTCGGTGAAAAACTGTTTTTT. The full variable domain, with the rest looked up from reference TRBV2 and TRBJ1-4, is EPEVTQTPSHQVTQMGQEVILRCVPISNHLYFYWYRQILGQKVEFLVSFYNNEISEKSEIFDDQFSVERPDGSNFTLKIRSTKLEDSAMYFCASSRTGVGEKLFFGSGTQLSVL.

The genes are TRBV5-4 and TRBJ1-2, with D uncertain. The length of the CDR3 is 16 residues. V gave up 2 bases and J gave up 6 bases, with 20 bases separating them. Germline assignment: CDR1 SGHNT and CDR2 YYREEE (reference sequence). The CDR3 sequence is CASSFATEEGRDGYTF. CDR3 in DNA: TGTGCCAGCAGCTTCGCCACGGAAGAGGGTCGAGATGGCTACACCTTC.

In this sample, this clone turned up a few times. The chain recombines TRBV27 with TRBJ2-2; 13 bases are shared with TRBD2. The CDR3 is 19 residues long. The V gene's germline CDR1 is MNHEY and CDR2 SMNVEV (reference sequence). J gave up 4 bases and V 5 bases, and 13 bases lay outside the gene matches. The CDR3 DNA is TGTGCCAGCAGTCCCCTCCGACTAGCGGGGGGCGGTGGCACCGGGGAGCTGTTTTTT. Protein product: CASSPLRLAGGGGTGELFF.

The chain uses TRBV4-2 and TRBJ2-7, with D perhaps TRBD2 (6 bases). This CDR3 has 17 amino acids. CDR1 and CDR2 from the germline V gene are LGHNA and YNFKEQ. Trimming took off 5 bases at V and 0 bases at J, with 20 bases between the two ends. CDR3 protein: CASSYRSGGAGSYEQYF. The CDR3 DNA reads TGTGCCAGCAGCTACCGGTCGGGCGGGGCTGGCTCCTACGAGCAGTACTTC.

The J gene is TRBJ2-7, the V gene TRBV29-1; D ambiguous. The CDR3 consists of 11 residues. V lost 3 bases, J lost 3 bases, and 6 bases lay in between. Germline-derived CDR1 and CDR2 are SQVTM and ANQGSEA. The CDR3 bases are TGCAGCGTTGAGGCAGGCTACGAGCAGTACTTC. Protein sequence: CSVEAGYEQYF.

As concerns this clone: The junction shows a germline mismatch at one end, possibly a read error. The chain employs TRBV6-5 and TRBJ1-1; tentative D call: TRBD1 (6 bases). This CDR3 is 13 amino acids long. The germline CDR1 and CDR2 sequences are MNHEY and SVGAGI. The CDR3 DNA sequence: TGTGCCAGCAGTTACTGGAGTCGAGGGGGTACCCAGTTT. This sequence encodes CASSYWSRGGTQF.

The chain carries TRBV5-4 and TRBJ2-1, with D perhaps TRBD2 (5 bases). The CDR3 is 13 residues long. Trimming shortened V by 4 bases and J by 9 bases, and 14 bases separated the two germline ends. CDR1 SGHNT and CDR2 YYREEE come from the germline V gene (reference sequence). The CDR3 DNA reads as TGTGCCAGCAGCCATAATTTGGGGAGTGAGCAGTTCTTC. Residues: CASSHNLGSEQFF. Based on the CDR3 plus reference TRBV5-4 and TRBJ2-1, the full variable domain is ETGVTQSPTHLIKTRGQQVTLRCSSQSGHNTVSWYQQALGQGPQFIFQYYREEENGRGNFPPRFSGLQFPNYSSELNVNALELDDSALYLCASSHNLGSEQFFGPGTRLTVL.

This clone occurred a few times. The chain couples TRBV21-1 to TRBJ2-5; TRBD1 reflects the table's D call only, with no check against the DNA. TRBV21-1 is a documented pseudogene. The length of the CDR3 is 14 residues. CDR3 in amino acids: CASSKGQNQETQYF. The CDR3 DNA is TGTGCCAGCAGCAAAGGACAGAACCAAGAGACCCAGTACTTC.

The rearrangement links TRBV7-9 to TRBJ1-4, with TRBD1 matching over 9 bases. The V gene end was trimmed by 4 bases and the J gene end by 4 bases; junction bases not matched to a gene: 4. From germline, CDR1 is SEHNR and CDR2 FQNEAQ (reference sequence). This CDR3 has 15 amino acids. Here the CDR3 reads CASSYTGGHNEKLFF. In DNA form, the CDR3 reads TGTGCCAGCAGCTACACAGGGGGCCATAATGAAAAACTGTTTTTT.